This T cell receptor (beta chain) was found in a study of blood T cell repertoires in COVID-19. About the research overall: The analysed material was cDNA or gDNA that came from T cells, B-cell-depleted T cells, or PBMCs.

Under the authors' procedure: Reference gene primer amplification in the assay estimated nucleated cell counts. Method: immunoSEQ multiplex PCR; TCRdb's copy keeps in-frame clones and lacks some. V, J and clone size are taken as reported in that table, and D and trimming were inferred from the DNA itself. The repertoire holds just under 65,000 clones, 70% to 90% seen once, with less than 1.5% in the top ten. Germline V gene lookup returns CDR1 LGHDT and CDR2 YNNKEL (reference sequence). The CDR3 runs to 16 residues. Trimming removed 4 bases from V and 2 bases from J; junction bases left unmatched: 7.

The rearrangement links TRBV3-1 (or the pseudogene TRBV3-2) to TRBJ2-1, with 8 positions matching TRBD2. The receptor comes from a man aged 40-49 years with acute or convalescent COVID-19. The source material was peripheral blood. DNA for the CDR3: TGTGCCAGCAGCCCGTGGCGCGGGGGGCCCTACAATGAGCAGTTCTTC. Its protein is CASSPWRGGPYNEQFF.